Listed below are T cell receptor beta chains from one sample, sequenced in a study of blood T cell repertoires in COVID-19. Assay: immunoSEQ multiplex PCR; the TCRdb copy retains only in-frame clones and omits some. The repertoire includes roughly 190,000 clones, 70% to 90% of them detected once, and under 25% sits in the top ten. Sequencing was done on a sample of peripheral blood. These receptors were collected from a man aged 55 to 70 with active or convalescent COVID-19. The CDR3 runs from the conserved cysteine through the conserved F or W. The order of the fields is V gene, J gene, clone size, D gene, CDR3 protein, CDR3 DNA. A D gene is named only where the DNA matches it firmly. For some rows the clone size is stated as once, few or many, or as a class when expanded; others skip it.

v_call: TRBV11-2; j_call: TRBJ2-2; clone_size: few; d_call: -; cdr3_aa: CASRRTGNTGELFF; cdr3_nt: TGTGCCAGCAGGAGAACAGGGAACACCGGGGAGCTGTTTTTT
v_call: TRBV7-8; j_call: TRBJ2-1; clone_size: few; d_call: TRBD2; cdr3_aa: CASSVTRGAYNEQFF; cdr3_nt: TGTGCCAGCAGCGTTACGCGGGGGGCGTACAATGAGCAGTTCTTC
v_call: TRBV6-5; j_call: TRBJ2-2; clone_size: -; d_call: TRBD2; cdr3_aa: CASSYGAGANTGELFF; cdr3_nt: TGTGCCAGCAGTTACGGAGCGGGGGCAAACACCGGGGAGCTGTTTTTT
v_call: TRBV5-4; j_call: TRBJ2-7; clone_size: -; d_call: TRBD1; cdr3_aa: CASSGGQGEQYF; cdr3_nt: TGTGCCAGCAGCGGCGGACAGGGAGAGCAGTACTTC
v_call: TRBV5-1; j_call: TRBJ1-1; clone_size: -; d_call: -; cdr3_aa: CASSLGGQNTEAFF; cdr3_nt: TGCGCCAGCAGCTTGGGGGGACAGAACACTGAAGCTTTCTTT
v_call: TRBV11-2; j_call: TRBJ1-5; clone_size: -; d_call: -; cdr3_aa: CASSPGLRGSSNQPQHF; cdr3_nt: TGTGCCAGCAGTCCCGGGCTAAGGGGGTCGAGCAATCAGCCCCAGCATTTT
v_call: TRBV5-6; j_call: TRBJ2-3; clone_size: once; d_call: TRBD1; cdr3_aa: CASSFYRGYTDTQYF; cdr3_nt: TGTGCCAGCAGCTTCTACAGGGGTTACACAGATACGCAGTATTTT
v_call: TRBV4-2; j_call: TRBJ1-2; clone_size: -; d_call: -; cdr3_aa: CASSQDTAGGYTF; cdr3_nt: TGTGCCAGCAGCCAAGATACGGCGGGTGGCTACACCTTC
v_call: TRBV7-3; j_call: TRBJ1-6; clone_size: -; d_call: TRBD1; cdr3_aa: CASSHDRGYSPLHF; cdr3_nt: TGTGCCAGCAGTCATGACAGGGGTTATTCACCCCTCCACTTT
v_call: TRBV12-3/TRBV12-4; j_call: TRBJ1-3; clone_size: -; d_call: TRBD1; cdr3_aa: CASNRGAGNTIYF; cdr3_nt: TGTGCCAGCAACAGGGGAGCTGGAAACACCATATATTTT
v_call: TRBV5-1; j_call: TRBJ1-2; clone_size: few; d_call: TRBD1; cdr3_aa: CASSLTGQGESSYGYTF; cdr3_nt: TGCGCCAGCAGCTTGACCGGACAGGGGGAAAGTAGCTATGGCTACACCTTC
v_call: TRBV5-4; j_call: TRBJ2-7; clone_size: -; d_call: TRBD1; cdr3_aa: CASSLDRGDEQYF; cdr3_nt: TGTGCCAGCAGCTTGGACAGGGGGGACGAGCAGTACTTC
v_call: TRBV6-6; j_call: TRBJ2-7; clone_size: -; d_call: TRBD2; cdr3_aa: CASRISGTSGGGEQYF; cdr3_nt: TGTGCCAGCAGAATTTCCGGGACTAGCGGGGGGGGCGAGCAGTACTTC
v_call: TRBV2; j_call: TRBJ2-7; clone_size: -; d_call: -; cdr3_aa: CASSVSSGIPYF; cdr3_nt: TGTGCCAGCAGTGTCTCGTCAGGGATCCCGTACTTC
v_call: TRBV7-9; j_call: TRBJ2-7; clone_size: -; d_call: TRBD1; cdr3_aa: CASRSGTGYEQYF; cdr3_nt: TGTGCCAGCAGGTCCGGGACAGGCTACGAGCAGTACTTC
v_call: TRBV5-1; j_call: TRBJ1-6; clone_size: -; d_call: TRBD1; cdr3_aa: CASSSDRGYSPLHF; cdr3_nt: TGCGCCAGCAGCTCTGACAGGGGGTATTCACCCCTCCACTTT
v_call: TRBV14; j_call: TRBJ1-2; clone_size: once; d_call: -; cdr3_aa: CASSQFRAGAYGYTF; cdr3_nt: TGTGCCAGCAGCCAATTCAGGGCAGGGGCCTATGGCTACACCTTC
v_call: TRBV4-1; j_call: TRBJ2-1; clone_size: once; d_call: TRBD2; cdr3_aa: CASSQQLSGDNEQFF; cdr3_nt: TGCGCCAGCAGCCAACAACTGAGCGGGGACAATGAGCAGTTCTTC